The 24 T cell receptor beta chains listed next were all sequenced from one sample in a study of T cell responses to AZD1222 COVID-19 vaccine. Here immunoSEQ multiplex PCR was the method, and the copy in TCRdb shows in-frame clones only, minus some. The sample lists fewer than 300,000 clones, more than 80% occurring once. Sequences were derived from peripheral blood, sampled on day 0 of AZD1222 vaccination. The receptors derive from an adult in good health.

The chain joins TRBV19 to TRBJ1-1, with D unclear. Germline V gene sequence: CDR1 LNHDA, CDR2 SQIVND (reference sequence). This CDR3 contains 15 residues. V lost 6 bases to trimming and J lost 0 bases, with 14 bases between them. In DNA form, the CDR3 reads TGTGCCAGTAGCCACGGTGTGGGTTTGAACACTGAAGCTTTCTTT. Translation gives CASSHGVGLNTEAFF.

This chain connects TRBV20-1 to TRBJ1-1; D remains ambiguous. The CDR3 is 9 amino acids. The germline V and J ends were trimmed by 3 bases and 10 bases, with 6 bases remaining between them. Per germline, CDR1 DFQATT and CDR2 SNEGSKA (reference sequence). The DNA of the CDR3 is TGCAGTGCTAGCGTCGGAGCTTTCTTT. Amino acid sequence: CSASVGAFF.

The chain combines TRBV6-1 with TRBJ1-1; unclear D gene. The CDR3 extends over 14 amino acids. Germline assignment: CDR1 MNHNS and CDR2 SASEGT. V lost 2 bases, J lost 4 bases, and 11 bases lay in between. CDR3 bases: TGTGCCAGCAGTGAACGGACCGTGAGCACTGAAGCTTTCTTT. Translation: CASSERTVSTEAFF.

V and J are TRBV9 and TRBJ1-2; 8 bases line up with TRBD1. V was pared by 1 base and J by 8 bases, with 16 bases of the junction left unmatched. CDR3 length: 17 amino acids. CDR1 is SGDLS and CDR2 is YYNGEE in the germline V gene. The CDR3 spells CASSVFSGTGTIGGYTF. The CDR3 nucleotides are TGTGCCAGCAGCGTATTCTCCGGGACAGGAACGATTGGCGGCTACACCTTC.

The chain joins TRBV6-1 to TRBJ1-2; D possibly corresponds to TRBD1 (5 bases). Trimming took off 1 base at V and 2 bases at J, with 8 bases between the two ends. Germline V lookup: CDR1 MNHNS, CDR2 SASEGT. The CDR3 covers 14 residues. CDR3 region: CASSEGWGNYGYTF. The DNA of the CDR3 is TGTGCCAGCAGTGAAGGGTGGGGGAACTATGGCTACACCTTC.

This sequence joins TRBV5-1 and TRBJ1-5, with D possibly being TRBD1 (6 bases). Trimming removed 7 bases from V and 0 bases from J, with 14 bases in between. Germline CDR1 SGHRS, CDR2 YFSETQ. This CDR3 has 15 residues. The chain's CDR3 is CASSRGGNSNQPQHF. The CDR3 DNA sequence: TGCGCCAGCTCGAGGGGGGGAAATAGCAATCAGCCCCAGCATTTT. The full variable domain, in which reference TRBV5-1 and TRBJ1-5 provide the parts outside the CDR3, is KAGVTQTPRYLIKTRGQQVTLSCSPISGHRSVSWYQQTPGQGLQFLFEYFSETQRNKGNFPGRFSGRQFSNSRSEMNVSTLELGDSALYLCASSRGGNSNQPQHFGDGTRLSIL.

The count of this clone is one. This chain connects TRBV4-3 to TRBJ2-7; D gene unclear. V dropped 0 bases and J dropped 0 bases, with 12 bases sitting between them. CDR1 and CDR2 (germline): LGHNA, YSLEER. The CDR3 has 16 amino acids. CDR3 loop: CASSQEVRPSSYEQYF. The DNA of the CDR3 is TGCGCCAGCAGCCAAGAAGTTAGGCCCAGCTCCTACGAGCAGTACTTC.

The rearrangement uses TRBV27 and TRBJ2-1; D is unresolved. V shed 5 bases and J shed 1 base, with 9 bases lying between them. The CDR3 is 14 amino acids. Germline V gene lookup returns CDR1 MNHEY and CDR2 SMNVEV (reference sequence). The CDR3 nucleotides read TGTGCCAGCAGTCCAAGATCATCCTACAATGAGCAGTTCTTC. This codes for CASSPRSSYNEQFF.

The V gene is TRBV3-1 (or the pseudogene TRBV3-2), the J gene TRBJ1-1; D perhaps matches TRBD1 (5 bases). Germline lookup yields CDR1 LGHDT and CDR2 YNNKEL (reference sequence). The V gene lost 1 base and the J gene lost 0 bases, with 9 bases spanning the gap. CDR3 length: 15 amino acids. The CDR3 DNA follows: TGTGCCAGCAGCCAAGTGGGACGCTTGAACACTGAAGCTTTCTTT. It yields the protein CASSQVGRLNTEAFF.

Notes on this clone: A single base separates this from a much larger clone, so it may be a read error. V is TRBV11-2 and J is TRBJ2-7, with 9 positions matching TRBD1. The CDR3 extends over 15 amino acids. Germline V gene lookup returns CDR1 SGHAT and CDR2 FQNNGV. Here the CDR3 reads CASSSYRGREYGQYF. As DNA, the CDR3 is TGTGCCAGCAGCTCATACAGGGGGCGCGAGTACGGGCAGTACTTC.

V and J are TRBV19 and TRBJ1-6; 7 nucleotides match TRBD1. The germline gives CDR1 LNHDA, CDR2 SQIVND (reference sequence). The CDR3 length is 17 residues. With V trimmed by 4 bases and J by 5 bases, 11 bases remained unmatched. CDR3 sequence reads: CASSSLRGHVDNSPLHF. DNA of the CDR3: TGTGCCAGTAGTAGCCTAAGGGGGCACGTCGATAATTCACCCCTCCACTTT.

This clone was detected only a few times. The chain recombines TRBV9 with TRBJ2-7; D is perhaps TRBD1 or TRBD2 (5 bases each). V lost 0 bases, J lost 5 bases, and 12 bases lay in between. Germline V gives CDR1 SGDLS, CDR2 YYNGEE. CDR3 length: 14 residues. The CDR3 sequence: CASSVEPGAHEQYF. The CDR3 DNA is TGTGCCAGCAGCGTAGAGCCCGGGGCCCACGAGCAGTACTTC. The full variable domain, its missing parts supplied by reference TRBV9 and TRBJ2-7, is DSGVTQTPKHLITATGQRVTLRCSPRSGDLSVYWYQQSLDQGLQFLIQYYNGEERAKGNILERFSAQQFPDLHSELNLSSLELGDSALYFCASSVEPGAHEQYFGPGTRLTVT.

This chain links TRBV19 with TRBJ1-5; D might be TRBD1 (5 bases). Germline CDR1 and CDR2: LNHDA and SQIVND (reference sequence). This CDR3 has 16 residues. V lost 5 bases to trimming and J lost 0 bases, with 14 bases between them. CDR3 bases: TGTGCCAGTAGTTCACCGGCCGGGGGTAGCAATCAGCCCCAGCATTTT. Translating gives CASSSPAGGSNQPQHF.

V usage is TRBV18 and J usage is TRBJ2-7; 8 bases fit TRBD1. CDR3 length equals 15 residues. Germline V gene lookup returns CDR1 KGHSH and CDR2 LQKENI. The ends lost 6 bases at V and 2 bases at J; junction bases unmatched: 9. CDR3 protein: CASSLPGTGPYEQYF. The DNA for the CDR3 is TGTGCCAGCTCGCTCCCCGGGACAGGCCCCTACGAGCAGTACTTC.

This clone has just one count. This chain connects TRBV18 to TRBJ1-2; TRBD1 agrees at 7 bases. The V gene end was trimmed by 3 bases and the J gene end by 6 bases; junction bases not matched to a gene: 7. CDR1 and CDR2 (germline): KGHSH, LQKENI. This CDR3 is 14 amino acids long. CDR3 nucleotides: TGTGCCAGCTCACCGGGACAGACCGTGGATGGCTACACCTTC. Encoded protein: CASSPGQTVDGYTF.

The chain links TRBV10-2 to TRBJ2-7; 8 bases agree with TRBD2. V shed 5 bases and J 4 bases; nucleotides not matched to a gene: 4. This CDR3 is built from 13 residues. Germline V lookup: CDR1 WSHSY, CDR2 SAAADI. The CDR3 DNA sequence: TGCGCCAGCAGTCCGGGACTAGTGTACGAGCAGTACTTC. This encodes CASSPGLVYEQYF.

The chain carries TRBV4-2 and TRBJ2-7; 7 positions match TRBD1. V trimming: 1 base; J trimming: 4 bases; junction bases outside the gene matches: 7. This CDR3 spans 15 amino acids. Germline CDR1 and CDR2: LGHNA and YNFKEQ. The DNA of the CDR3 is TGTGCCAGCAGCCAAGCCCCGGGACAGTCGTACGAGCAGTACTTC. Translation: CASSQAPGQSYEQYF.

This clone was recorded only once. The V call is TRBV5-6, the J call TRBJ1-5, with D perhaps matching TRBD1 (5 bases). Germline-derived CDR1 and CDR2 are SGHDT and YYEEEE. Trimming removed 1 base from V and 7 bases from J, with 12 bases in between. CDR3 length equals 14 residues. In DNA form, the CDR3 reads TGTGCCAGCAGCTTGAGTGGGGGGGGACAGCCCCAGCATTTT. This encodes CASSLSGGGQPQHF.

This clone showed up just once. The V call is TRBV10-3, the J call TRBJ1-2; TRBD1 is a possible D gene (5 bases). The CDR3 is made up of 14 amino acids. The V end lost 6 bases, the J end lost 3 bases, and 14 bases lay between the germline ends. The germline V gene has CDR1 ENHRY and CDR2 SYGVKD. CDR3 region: CAIRPQGSDYGYTF. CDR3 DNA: TGTGCCATCAGACCTCAGGGAAGCGACTATGGCTACACCTTC.

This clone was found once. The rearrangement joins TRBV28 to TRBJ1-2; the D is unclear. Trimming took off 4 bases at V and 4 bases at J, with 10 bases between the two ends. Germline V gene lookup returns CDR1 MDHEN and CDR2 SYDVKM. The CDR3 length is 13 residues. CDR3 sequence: CASSWRSGYGYTF. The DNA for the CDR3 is TGTGCCAGCAGTTGGCGGTCTGGCTATGGCTACACCTTC.

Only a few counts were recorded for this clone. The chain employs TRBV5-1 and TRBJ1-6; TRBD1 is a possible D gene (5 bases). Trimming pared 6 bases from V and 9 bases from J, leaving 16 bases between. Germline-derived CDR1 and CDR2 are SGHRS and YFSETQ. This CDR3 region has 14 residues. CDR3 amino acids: CASTPGNSGSPLHF. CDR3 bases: TGCGCCAGCACCCCAGGGAACTCGGGTTCACCCCTCCACTTT.

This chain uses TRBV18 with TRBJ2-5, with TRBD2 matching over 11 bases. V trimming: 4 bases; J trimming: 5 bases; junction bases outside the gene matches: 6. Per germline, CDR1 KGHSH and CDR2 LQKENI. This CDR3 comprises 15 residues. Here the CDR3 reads CASSRTSGYRETQYF. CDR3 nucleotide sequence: TGTGCCAGCTCACGGACTAGCGGGTACAGGGAGACCCAGTACTTC.

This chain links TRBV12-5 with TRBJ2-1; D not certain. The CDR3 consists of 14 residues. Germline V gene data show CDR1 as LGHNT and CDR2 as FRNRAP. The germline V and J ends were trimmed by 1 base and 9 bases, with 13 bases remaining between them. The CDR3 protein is CASGLGSSLGEQFF. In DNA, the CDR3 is TGTGCTAGTGGTTTGGGTTCATCGTTGGGTGAGCAGTTCTTC.

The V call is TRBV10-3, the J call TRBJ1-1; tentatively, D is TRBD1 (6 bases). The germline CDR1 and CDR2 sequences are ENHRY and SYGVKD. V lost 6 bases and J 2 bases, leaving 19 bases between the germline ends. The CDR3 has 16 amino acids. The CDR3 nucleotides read TGTGCCATCAGCCTCAGGGGAGGAGGAATTAACACTGAAGCTTTCTTT. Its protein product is CAISLRGGGINTEAFF.